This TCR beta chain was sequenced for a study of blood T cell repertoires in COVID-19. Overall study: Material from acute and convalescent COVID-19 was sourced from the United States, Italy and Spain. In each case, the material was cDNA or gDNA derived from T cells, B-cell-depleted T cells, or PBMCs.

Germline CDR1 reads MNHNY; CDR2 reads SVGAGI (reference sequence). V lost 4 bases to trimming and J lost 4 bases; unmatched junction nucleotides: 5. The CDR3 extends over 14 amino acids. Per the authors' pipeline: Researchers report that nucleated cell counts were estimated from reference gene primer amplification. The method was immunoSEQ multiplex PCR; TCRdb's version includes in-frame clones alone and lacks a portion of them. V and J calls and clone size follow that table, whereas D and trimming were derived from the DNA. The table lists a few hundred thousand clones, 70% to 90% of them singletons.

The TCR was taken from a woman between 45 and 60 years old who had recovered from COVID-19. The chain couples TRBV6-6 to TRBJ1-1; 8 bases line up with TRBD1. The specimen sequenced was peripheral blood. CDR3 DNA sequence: TGTGCCAGCAGTTTCATAACAGGGGGCACTGAAGCTTTCTTT. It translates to CASSFITGGTEAFF.